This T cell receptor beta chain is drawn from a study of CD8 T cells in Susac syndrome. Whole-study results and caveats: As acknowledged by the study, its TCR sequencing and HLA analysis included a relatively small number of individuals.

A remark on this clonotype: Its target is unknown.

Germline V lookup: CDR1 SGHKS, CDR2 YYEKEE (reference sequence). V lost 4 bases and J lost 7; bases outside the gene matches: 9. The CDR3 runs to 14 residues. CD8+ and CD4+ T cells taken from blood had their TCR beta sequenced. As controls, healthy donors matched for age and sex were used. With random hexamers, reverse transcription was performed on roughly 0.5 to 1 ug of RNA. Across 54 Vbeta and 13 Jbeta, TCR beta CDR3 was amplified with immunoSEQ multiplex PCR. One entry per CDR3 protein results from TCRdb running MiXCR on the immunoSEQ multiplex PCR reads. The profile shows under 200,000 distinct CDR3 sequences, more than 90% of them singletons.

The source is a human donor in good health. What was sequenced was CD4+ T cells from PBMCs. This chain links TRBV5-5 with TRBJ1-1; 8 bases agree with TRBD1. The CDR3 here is CASSRGQVLGEAFF. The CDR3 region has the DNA TGTGCCAGCAGCAGGGGACAGGTTTTGGGTGAAGCTTTCTTT.